The 5 T cell receptor beta chains below all came from one sample that was sequenced in a study of low-dose radiotherapy and immunotherapy resistance in tumors. Alpha and beta chains were covered, as first-strand cDNA relied on TRAV- and TRBV-specific primers. For amplifying TCRs, the PCR ran for around 20 cycles with Phusion, which was used together with a constant-region primer and the adapter on the V primers. TCRdb passed the reads through MiXCR, listing each CDR3 protein once. The table records tens of thousands of distinct CDR3 sequences, less than 20% of them present only once. Time point given: after trial treatment. Treatment given: LDRT plus nivolumab, ipilimumab, low-dose cyclophosphamide and aspirin (RACIN trial). This sample comprised PBMCs, obtained after low-dose radiotherapy plus immunotherapy. These receptors all stem from a male donor with prostate cancer.

This chain connects TRBV10-3 to TRBJ2-1; D remains unclear. CDR3 length: 12 residues. Looked up from germline, CDR1 is ENHRY and CDR2 is SYGVKD. Trimming took off 5 bases at V and 5 bases at J, with 7 bases between the two ends. The CDR3 DNA is TGTGCCATCAGTCTCGGAGACAATGAGCAGTTCTTC. It is translated as CAISLGDNEQFF.

In its sample, this clonotype was seen many times. V gene TRBV4-1 combines with J gene TRBJ1-1; D gene uncertain. Germline lookup yields CDR1 MGHRA and CDR2 YSYEKL. The CDR3 runs 13 residues. The V end was cut by 3 bases, the J end by 3 bases, with 8 bases between. CDR3 sequence: CASSQAPDTEAFF. CDR3 nucleotides: TGCGCCAGCAGCCAGGCCCCGGACACTGAAGCTTTCTTT.

This chain uses TRBV7-3 with TRBJ2-7; no reliable D call. The germline V gene encodes CDR1 SGHTA and CDR2 FQGTGA. The CDR3 loop spans 13 amino acids. Trimming shortened V by 9 bases and J by 3 bases, and 15 bases separated the two germline ends. The CDR3 DNA sequence: TGTGCCAGACACGCAGTCCAGAGCTACGAGCAGTACTTC. It codes for CARHAVQSYEQYF.

In regard to this clonotype: This sequence is one base from a far larger clone and is likely a read error. The chain links TRBV6-5 to TRBJ2-7; 13 nucleotides line up with TRBD2. The CDR3 runs 13 residues. V shed 8 bases, J shed 7 bases, and the junction held 5 bases outside the gene matches. CDR1 is MNHEY, CDR2 SVGAGI, per germline. The chain's CDR3 is CASGLAGAYEQYF. The CDR3 DNA reads as TGTGCCAGCGGACTAGCGGGAGCGTATGAGCAGTACTTC.

This clonotype was seen at least ten times. The V call is TRBV30, the J call TRBJ1-5; D is possibly TRBD1 (5 bases). This CDR3 is built from 14 residues. V lost 3 bases and J lost 0, with 9 bases in between. Germline V gives CDR1 GTSNPN, CDR2 SVGIG (reference sequence). The CDR3 DNA is TGTGCCTGGAGATTGGGGGGTAGCAATCAGCCCCAGCATTTT. Protein: CAWRLGGSNQPQHF.